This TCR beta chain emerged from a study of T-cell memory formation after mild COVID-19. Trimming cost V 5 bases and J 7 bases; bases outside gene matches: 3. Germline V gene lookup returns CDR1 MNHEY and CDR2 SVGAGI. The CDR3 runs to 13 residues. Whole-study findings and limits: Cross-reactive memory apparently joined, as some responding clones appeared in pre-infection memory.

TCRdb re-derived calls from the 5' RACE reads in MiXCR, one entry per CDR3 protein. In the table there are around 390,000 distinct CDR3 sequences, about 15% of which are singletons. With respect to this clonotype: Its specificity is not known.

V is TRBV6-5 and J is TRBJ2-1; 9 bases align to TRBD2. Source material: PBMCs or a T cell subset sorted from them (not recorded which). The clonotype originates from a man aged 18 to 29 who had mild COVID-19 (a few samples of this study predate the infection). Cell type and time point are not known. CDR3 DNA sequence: TGTGCCAGCAGTCTAGCGGGGAGTAATGAGCAGTTCTTC. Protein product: CASSLAGSNEQFF.